Sequencing of this T cell receptor (beta chain) was carried out in a study of response to subunit inactivated influenza vaccine. One entry per CDR3 protein results from TCRdb running MiXCR on the RT-PCR reads. The sample lists hundreds of thousands of distinct CDR3 sequences; about 10% were seen once. Losses at the gene ends were 3 bases for V and 0 bases for J; bases not matched to a gene: 9. Germline CDR1 reads MDHEN; CDR2 reads SYDVKM. The CDR3 sequence is 18 residues long. This clonotype was seen many times. The same data also contributed to another study, on T cells expressing NK-cell markers. That work states: Synthesis of TCR beta cDNA relied on 5'RACE template switching carrying UMIs. According to the study, TCR beta repertoires originated from sorted CD3+CD56+NKG2C+, CD3+CD56+NKG2C- and CD3+CD56-NKG2C+ T cells. Eight donors were sequenced, of whom seven were HCMV-seropositive, while the remaining one was HCMV-seronegative. For four donors, these clonotypes were likewise the leading ones in the CD3+CD56-NKG2C+ fraction.

The gene calls are TRBV28 and TRBJ2-2; TRBD2 agrees at 8 bases. The material was PBMCs from blood, obtained on the day of vaccination. This receptor was taken from a man aged 50 to 60 who received an inactivated influenza vaccine. DNA of the CDR3: TGTGCCAGCAGTTTTGGCCTAGCGGGCTACCCGAACACCGGGGAGCTGTTTTTT. This sequence encodes CASSFGLAGYPNTGELFF.